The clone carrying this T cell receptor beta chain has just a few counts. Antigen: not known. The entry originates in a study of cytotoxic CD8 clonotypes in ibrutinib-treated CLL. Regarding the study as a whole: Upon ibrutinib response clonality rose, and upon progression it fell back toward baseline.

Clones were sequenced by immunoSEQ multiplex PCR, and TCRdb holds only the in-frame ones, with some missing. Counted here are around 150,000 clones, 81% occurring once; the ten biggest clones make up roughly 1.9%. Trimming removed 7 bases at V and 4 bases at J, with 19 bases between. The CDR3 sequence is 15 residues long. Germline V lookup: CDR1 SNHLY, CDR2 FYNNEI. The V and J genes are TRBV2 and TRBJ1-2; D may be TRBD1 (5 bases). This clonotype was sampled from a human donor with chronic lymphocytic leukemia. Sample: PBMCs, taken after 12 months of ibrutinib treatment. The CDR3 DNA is TGTGCCAGCACATCGCACGGGGGTGGTGGCTATGGCTACACCTTC. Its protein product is CASTSHGGGGYGYTF.